This T cell receptor (beta chain) emerged from a study of beta chain features in type 1 diabetes. Whole-study results and caveats: For type 1 diabetes patients, VDJ junctions showed fewer insertions and more deletions. All four CD4+ subsets of Type 1 diabetes patients contained TCRB CDR3s that were moderately but significantly shorter.

Comment on this clone: As yet, its antigen is unknown.

cDNA synthesis used the whole RNA isolate, giving expressed TCRB sequences. Repertoires were generated with immunoSEQ multiplex PCR, while TCRdb's copy carries only in-frame clones and drops some. Here the sample spans approximately 37,000 clones, 49% being singletons. The germline gives CDR1 KGHSH, CDR2 LQKENI. V was pared by 5 bases and J by 6 bases, with 17 bases between. CDR3 length: 15 residues. Sequencing used central memory CD4+ T cells from blood. The chain uses TRBV18 and TRBJ1-5; a weak D match, TRBD1 (5 bases). The receptor's source is a woman younger than 35 in good health. CDR3 nucleotide sequence: TGTGCCAGCTCATTCCAACAGGACCAGGCTCAGCCCCAGCATTTT. Translating gives CASSFQQDQAQPQHF.